These T cell receptor beta chains were read from a single sample in a study of beta chain features in type 1 diabetes. Produced via immunoSEQ multiplex PCR; TCRdb's table is partial and in-frame only. The repertoire includes 300,000 to 400,000 clones, over 8.5% of them detected once, and over 0.45% sits in the top ten. Sequenced material: central memory CD4+ T cells from blood. The receptors stem from a man under 40 with type 1 diabetes. Each CDR3 is given with its conserved first and last residue. The D gene is left open where the match is weak. Clone size is not always given. Where it is, it says once, few, many or a class for expanded clones.

TRBV6-1,.,.,14,TRBJ1-5,CASSELGATQPQHF,TGTGCCAGCAGTGAACTAGGGGCTACTCAGCCCCAGCATTTT
TRBV27,few,TRBD2,17,TRBJ2-5,CASSSTGLAGPGETQYF,TGTGCCAGCAGTTCCACGGGACTAGCGGGTCCGGGGGAGACCCAGTACTTC
TRBV28,few,.,16,TRBJ1-1,CASSPGDGTRGTEAFF,TGTGCCAGCAGTCCCGGGGACGGAACTAGAGGCACTGAAGCTTTCTTT
TRBV19,.,.,13,TRBJ1-2,CASSTGRNYGYTF,TGTGCCAGTAGTACCGGGAGAAACTATGGCTACACCTTC
TRBV9,few,.,13,TRBJ1-1,CASGGQMNTEAFF,TGTGCCAGCGGCGGACAGATGAACACTGAAGCTTTCTTT
TRBV18,many,TRBD2,16,TRBJ2-1,CASSPFEAGRGNEQFF,TGTGCCAGCTCACCCTTCGAAGCGGGACGGGGAAATGAGCAGTTCTTC
TRBV5-5,few,.,16,TRBJ2-3,CASSLQTYLATDTQYF,TGTGCCAGCAGCTTACAGACCTATTTAGCCACAGATACGCAGTATTTT
TRBV7-2,few,.,15,TRBJ2-7,CASSLGNGESDEQYF,TGTGCCAGCAGCTTAGGGAACGGGGAATCAGACGAGCAGTACTTC
TRBV9,.,TRBD1,17,TRBJ2-5,CASSVVPSPQGVGAQYF,TGTGCCAGCAGCGTAGTTCCGTCACCGCAGGGGGTGGGAGCCCAGTACTTC
TRBV6-1,.,.,13,TRBJ2-7,CASRPDGSWEQYF,TGTGCCAGCAGACCTGACGGGAGCTGGGAGCAGTACTTC
TRBV6-5,.,TRBD2,15,TRBJ2-3,CASSFTSGSTDTQYF,TGTGCCAGCAGTTTCACTAGCGGGTCCACAGATACGCAGTATTTT
TRBV27,few,.,16,TRBJ2-4,CASSPPSSAAKNIQYF,TGTGCCAGCAGTCCCCCGTCGTCAGCAGCCAAAAACATTCAGTACTTC
TRBV7-9,few,TRBD1,15,TRBJ2-7,CASSSQGQGGSEQYF,TGTGCCAGCAGCTCACAAGGACAGGGTGGTAGCGAGCAGTACTTC
TRBV5-4,.,.,14,TRBJ1-6,CASSLGLDNSPLHF,TGTGCCAGCAGCTTGGGGCTCGATAATTCACCCCTCCACTTT
TRBV7-9,.,.,15,TRBJ2-1,CASSAFQGAYNEQFF,TGTGCCAGCAGTGCCTTTCAGGGTGCCTACAATGAGCAGTTCTTC
TRBV19,few,TRBD1,15,TRBJ1-2,CASRFETGRDSGYTF,TGTGCCAGCCGATTCGAGACAGGGAGGGACAGTGGCTACACCTTC
TRBV29-1,few,TRBD1,13,TRBJ2-5,CSVELHRGETQYF,TGCAGCGTTGAACTCCACAGGGGAGAGACCCAGTACTTC
TRBV19,few,TRBD2,17,TRBJ2-7,CASSMDKTSGSGDEQYF,TGTGCCAGTAGCATGGATAAAACTAGCGGGAGCGGAGACGAGCAGTACTTC
TRBV30,few,.,13,TRBJ1-4,CAWSPSNNEKLFF,TGTGCCTGGAGCCCTAGTAATAATGAAAAACTGTTTTTT
TRBV5-1,.,.,15,TRBJ1-4,CASSAQQGRNEKLFF,TGCGCCAGCAGCGCTCAACAGGGTAGAAATGAAAAACTGTTTTTT
TRBV9,.,.,15,TRBJ2-1,CASSVRSQPYNEQFF,TGTGCCAGCAGCGTAAGGAGTCAGCCCTACAATGAGCAGTTCTTC
TRBV7-9,.,TRBD2,15,TRBJ2-1,CASSRLAGGYNEQFF,TGTGCCAGCAGCCGACTAGCGGGAGGATACAATGAGCAGTTCTTC
TRBV28,.,.,13,TRBJ1-4,CASSLLADEKLFF,TGTGCCAGCAGTCTCCTCGCGGATGAAAAACTGTTTTTT
TRBV28,few,.,15,TRBJ2-5,CASSFPGAWGETQYF,TGTGCCAGCAGTTTCCCAGGGGCCTGGGGAGAGACCCAGTACTTC
TRBV9,few,.,15,TRBJ2-5,CASSSFVGNVETQYF,TGTGCCAGCAGCTCGTTCGTAGGGAATGTAGAGACCCAGTACTTC
TRBV5-5,few,TRBD1,16,TRBJ2-3,CASSFRDRGFTDTQYF,TGTGCCAGCAGCTTCCGGGACAGGGGGTTCACAGATACGCAGTATTTT
TRBV11-1,few,.,14,TRBJ1-4,CASSPLATNEKLFF,TGTGCCAGCAGCCCTCTAGCAACTAATGAAAAACTGTTTTTT
TRBV2,many,.,13,TRBJ1-5,CASARDTNQPQHF,TGTGCCAGCGCCCGGGACACAAATCAGCCCCAGCATTTT
TRBV13,few,.,16,TRBJ2-2,CASSFTNPAGTGELFF,TGTGCCAGCAGCTTCACCAACCCCGCGGGGACCGGGGAGCTGTTTTTT
TRBV7-2,few,.,15,TRBJ1-2,CASSLPNTGGRGYTF,TGTGCCAGCAGCCTCCCTAATACGGGGGGCAGAGGCTACACCTTC
TRBV7-9,.,.,17,TRBJ2-1,CASSLDAIWAGRNEQFF,TGTGCCAGCAGCTTAGACGCTATCTGGGCAGGGCGGAATGAGCAGTTCTTC
TRBV11-2,.,TRBD2,16,TRBJ2-1,CASSPGLAGGWDEQFF,TGTGCCAGCAGCCCCGGACTAGCGGGAGGATGGGATGAGCAGTTCTTC
TRBV6-5,.,.,11,TRBJ1-2,CASGGPYGYTF,TGTGCCTCCGGGGGACCTTATGGCTACACCTTC
TRBV29-1,few,TRBD2,15,TRBJ2-3,CSVARPGLAGDTQYF,TGCAGCGTTGCCCGACCCGGACTAGCGGGAGATACGCAGTATTTT
TRBV18,few,TRBD2,16,TRBJ2-1,CASSKPSGRALNEQFF,TGTGCCAGCTCTAAGCCTAGCGGGAGGGCCCTGAATGAGCAGTTCTTC